This T cell receptor beta chain is from a study of cytomegalovirus exposure and HLA in healthy donors. Study findings and constraints: Serostatus for CMV was the only available immune exposure information. A link between a missense DCLRE1C variant and TCR beta V- and J-gene trimming emerged from a later analysis.

Germline V lookup: CDR1 SSHAT, CDR2 FNYEAQ (reference sequence). V shed 5 bases and J 4 bases; nucleotides not matched to a gene: 8. This CDR3 spans 15 amino acids. PCR employed 60 Vbeta and 13 Jbeta primers. Sequenced by immunoSEQ multiplex PCR; TCRdb stores in-frame clones only, minus some. The data contain approximately 240,000 clones, around four fifths of them singletons. With regard to this clone: No antigen is known for it.

The gene calls are TRBV7-7 and TRBJ2-5; TRBD2 matches at 9 bases. Sequencing was carried out using PBMCs. The sequence was collected from an older woman in good health and CMV-seropositive. The CDR3 DNA sequence: TGTGCCAGCAGCCCGGGACTAGCCCCCCCAGAGACCCAGTACTTC. Protein sequence: CASSPGLAPPETQYF.